Listed below are T cell receptor beta chains from one sample, sequenced in a study of response to subunit inactivated influenza vaccine. One entry per CDR3 protein results from TCRdb running MiXCR on the RT-PCR reads. Among 290,000 or so distinct CDR3 sequences, over 20% were seen once, and the ten largest hold around a tenth. Material: PBMCs from blood, obtained 21 months after vaccination. The receptors shown here come from a man aged 45 to 75 who received an inactivated influenza vaccine. Both conserved end residues are part of each CDR3. Each record gives: CDR3 length, D gene, V gene, J gene, CDR3 protein. D genes are given only for firm matches.

15,.,TRBV20-1,TRBJ2-5,CSARASRGPWETQYF
16,.,TRBV12-3/TRBV12-4,TRBJ2-3,CASSLAPVGRMGTQYF
14,TRBD1,TRBV20-1,TRBJ1-5,CSARTGGLGQPQHF
13,.,TRBV12-3/TRBV12-4,TRBJ2-7,CASSFWEAYEQYF
14,.,TRBV29-1,TRBJ1-1,CSVQRGWENTEAFF
14,.,TRBV11-2,TRBJ2-7,CASSLGRGSYEQYF
13,TRBD1,TRBV18,TRBJ1-2,CASSPGTDGGYTF
12,.,TRBV6-2/TRBV6-3,TRBJ2-1,CASSPAWGEQFF
13,.,TRBV15,TRBJ2-7,CATSRDNLDEQYF
14,.,TRBV10-3,TRBJ2-2,CAISEGENTGELFF
16,.,TRBV7-2,TRBJ2-3,CASSLVGLASTDTQYF
13,.,TRBV29-1,TRBJ2-5,CSVEGGFQETQYF
11,.,TRBV14,TRBJ1-1,CASSQGTEAFF
10,.,TRBV29-1,TRBJ1-2,CSTLTDGYTF
14,.,TRBV7-2,TRBJ2-7,CASSLVFGPYEQYF
13,.,TRBV3-1,TRBJ1-6,CASSQGSKGRLHF
18,TRBD1,TRBV7-6,TRBJ1-6,CASSSYPRGLQLNSPLHF
14,.,TRBV18,TRBJ1-4,CASSPRQGEEKLFF
15,.,TRBV12-3/TRBV12-4,TRBJ2-2,CASSFFAGSPGELFF
14,.,TRBV29-1,TRBJ1-2,CSVEKAVPNYGYTF
15,.,TRBV28,TRBJ1-1,CASRTGTTMNTEAFF
15,TRBD2,TRBV7-8,TRBJ2-3,CASSPGLAGANTQYF
14,TRBD2,TRBV20-1,TRBJ2-7,CSAYGLAGGREQYF
12,.,TRBV20-1,TRBJ2-7,CSAGTSTYEQYF
11,.,TRBV28,TRBJ2-2,CASTYTGELFF
13,.,TRBV6-1,TRBJ2-7,CASTPGGSYEQYF
16,TRBD1,TRBV5-1,TRBJ1-2,CASSLTGEGANYGYTF
13,.,TRBV6-1,TRBJ1-5,CASRTVSNQPQHF